The clone carrying this T cell receptor beta chain was found once. Its antigen is not identified. The data were taken from a study of T cell responses to AZD1222 COVID-19 vaccine. Study-level findings and limits: Only six individuals given AZD1222 were seropositive at baseline. Clonal diversity may have been underestimated, and the donors were mostly white British, with more females than males.

Sequencing was performed with immunoSEQ multiplex PCR; in TCRdb, only in-frame clones are kept and a portion is missing. The repertoire includes 55,000 to 75,000 clones, approximately 90% of them detected once, and around 5% sits in the top ten. Trimming removed 0 bases at V and 6 bases at J, with 11 bases between. This CDR3 comprises 14 residues. CDR1 LGHDT and CDR2 YNNKEL come from the germline V gene (reference sequence). V and J are TRBV3-1 (or the pseudogene TRBV3-2) and TRBJ1-2; D call uncertain. The sequence was obtained from an adult in good health. The sample was peripheral blood, taken on day 0 of AZD1222 vaccination. The CDR3 bases are TGTGCCAGCAGCCAAGATGCCTCGAATCATGGCTACACCTTC. This encodes CASSQDASNHGYTF.